The 29 T cell receptor beta chains reported below all come from one sample, sequenced in a study of T-cell reconstitution after alpha-beta-depleted transplantation in children. Unique molecular identifiers were used to barcode this TCRbeta library. MiXCR was run by TCRdb on the PCR reads, yielding one entry per CDR3 protein. The sample includes about 240,000 distinct CDR3 sequences, more than 10% of them seen just once. Sequencing was performed on PBMCs from the stem cell graft donor, taken from the stem cell graft. The receptors come from a human donor who donated a stem cell graft to a child with acute lymphoblastic leukemia.

This clonotype came up many times. CDR3 region: CSVWGTGGHEQYF. Written as DNA, the CDR3 is TGCAGCGTTTGGGGGACAGGGGGGCACGAGCAGTACTTC. The V gene is TRBV29-1, the J gene TRBJ2-7; 11 positions agree with TRBD1. The J segment lost 5 bases and the V segment lost 5 bases, leaving 5 bases of the junction unmatched. Germline V gives CDR1 SQVTM, CDR2 ANQGSEA. This CDR3 spans 13 amino acids.

This clonotype showed up many times. This rearrangement joins TRBV12-3 or TRBV12-4 to TRBJ1-2; 8 positions agree with TRBD1. CDR3 length: 14 amino acids. With V trimmed by 5 bases and J by 2 bases, 4 bases remained unmatched. The CDR3 coding sequence is TGTGCCAGCAGTCCCCGGGACAGGAACTATGGCTACACCTTC. Its protein product is CASSPRDRNYGYTF.

Only a few counts were recorded for this clonotype. This rearrangement joins TRBV11-2 to TRBJ2-1; D ambiguous. Trimming removed 0 bases at V and 0 bases at J, with 15 bases between. The germline gives CDR1 SGHAT, CDR2 FQNNGV. The CDR3 length is 18 residues. The CDR3 DNA reads TGTGCCAGCAGCTTAGACTCAGACGTACTGAGCTCCTACAATGAGCAGTTCTTC. It codes for CASSLDSDVLSSYNEQFF.

This clonotype was counted at least ten times. The chain joins TRBV5-5 to TRBJ1-5; D ambiguous. The V end was cut by 0 bases, the J end by 0 bases, with 10 bases between. Germline-derived CDR1 and CDR2 are SGHKS and YYEKEE (reference sequence). CDR3 length: 16 amino acids. DNA of the CDR3: TGTGCCAGCAGCTTGGATACGCTATATAGCAATCAGCCCCAGCATTTT. It specifies CASSLDTLYSNQPQHF.

The gene calls are TRBV30 and TRBJ1-6; D is possibly TRBD1 (6 bases). CDR3 size: 14 residues. Germline CDR1 is GTSNPN and CDR2 is SVGIG (reference sequence). The V end was cut by 3 bases, the J end by 11 bases, with 17 bases between. The chain's CDR3 is CAWSLGQPSAPLHF. CDR3 coding DNA: TGTGCCTGGAGCCTCGGACAGCCATCGGCACCCCTCCACTTT.

This clonotype has at least ten counts. The genes are TRBV28 and TRBJ1-1, with D maybe TRBD1 (6 bases). This CDR3 comprises 12 residues. With 4 bases removed from V and 10 bases from J, the gap between germline ends came to 13 bases. Germline V gene lookup returns CDR1 MDHEN and CDR2 SYDVKM. This CDR3 is CASSSVQGGAFF. The CDR3, as DNA: TGTGCCAGCAGTTCCGTACAGGGCGGAGCTTTCTTT.

This rearrangement joins TRBV5-6 to TRBJ2-1, with TRBD2 matching over 8 bases. Germline CDR1 and CDR2: SGHDT and YYEEEE. V gave up 1 base and J gave up 8 bases; unmatched junction bases: 8. The CDR3 has 15 amino acids. CDR3 sequence (DNA): TGTGCCAGCAGCTTGTTTCGCGGGGGGTGGGATGAGCAGTTCTTC. Protein: CASSLFRGGWDEQFF.

This clonotype was seen many times. The chain is built from TRBV6-2 or TRBV6-3 and TRBJ2-7; D not resolved. The CDR3 spans 13 residues. Germline values: CDR1 MNHEY, CDR2 SVGEGT. V lost 6 bases, J lost 4 bases, and 13 bases lay in between. This CDR3 reads CASSPRVPYEQYF. The CDR3 DNA follows: TGTGCCAGCAGCCCTAGGGTACCTTACGAGCAGTACTTC.

In regard to this clonotype: A much larger clone differs by one base, so this may be a read error. The J gene is TRBJ2-1, the V gene TRBV5-1; 10 bases agree with TRBD2. The CDR3 length is 15 residues. Germline V lookup: CDR1 SGHRS, CDR2 YFSETQ. Trimming took 0 bases from V and 8 from J; bases not matched to a gene: 5. Here the CDR3 reads CASSLDGTSVHEQFF. The DNA for the CDR3 is TGCGCCAGCAGCTTGGATGGGACTAGCGTCCATGAGCAGTTCTTC.

This clonotype was counted many times. This chain uses TRBV7-9 with TRBJ2-1; D is unclear. V was shortened by 5 bases and J by 7 bases, with 15 bases between the two germline ends. The CDR3 spans 14 residues. CDR1 is SEHNR, CDR2 FQNEAQ, per germline (reference sequence). CDR3 residues: CASSGQLFGNEQFF. The CDR3 bases are TGTGCCAGCAGCGGTCAGCTCTTTGGGAATGAGCAGTTCTTC.

At least ten counts were recorded for this clonotype. The rearrangement joins TRBV15 to TRBJ2-5; the D gene could be TRBD1 or TRBD2 (5 bases each). Germline loops: CDR1 LNHNV, CDR2 YYDKDF (reference sequence). Trimming left V 0 bases short and J 2 bases short, with 16 bases between. CDR3 length: 17 residues. This CDR3 reads CATSRDGWGSLQETQYF. The DNA of the CDR3 is TGTGCCACCAGCAGAGACGGGTGGGGGAGTCTACAAGAGACCCAGTACTTC.

This clonotype was found many times. The chain joins TRBV5-1 to TRBJ1-4, with D perhaps TRBD1 (6 bases). Trimming stripped 0 bases from V and 12 bases from J, with 15 bases between. Germline V CDR1 and CDR2: SGHRS, YFSETQ. The CDR3 consists of 14 residues. CDR3: CASSLAGTPAELFF. CDR3 nucleotides: TGCGCCAGCAGCTTGGCAGGGACACCCGCGGAACTGTTTTTT.

This clonotype has a count of ten or more. The rearrangement joins TRBV20-1 to TRBJ1-1; D unclear. The CDR3 runs 14 residues. V lost 2 bases and J lost 6, with 16 bases in between. The germline gives CDR1 DFQATT, CDR2 SNEGSKA (reference sequence). The CDR3: CSARREVASSEAFF. DNA of the CDR3: TGCAGTGCTAGAAGAGAAGTGGCCTCTTCTGAAGCTTTCTTT.

This clonotype was observed many times. J is TRBJ1-5 and V is TRBV5-1; D might be TRBD1 (6 bases). The CDR3 loop spans 14 amino acids. Trimming took off 4 bases at V and 0 bases at J, with 8 bases between the two ends. Germline-derived CDR1 and CDR2 are SGHRS and YFSETQ. CDR3 DNA sequence: TGCGCCAGCAGCCAGGGGTATAGCAATCAGCCCCAGCATTTT. Amino acids: CASSQGYSNQPQHF. The variable domain in full, completed from reference TRBV5-1 and TRBJ1-5, reads KAGVTQTPRYLIKTRGQQVTLSCSPISGHRSVSWYQQTPGQGLQFLFEYFSETQRNKGNFPGRFSGRQFSNSRSEMNVSTLELGDSALYLCASSQGYSNQPQHFGDGTRLSIL.

The table lists this clonotype with a count of one. A much larger clone is a single base away; this may be a read error. The chain uses TRBV2 and TRBJ1-1; TRBD1 agrees at 8 bases. Per germline, CDR1 SNHLY and CDR2 FYNNEI. CDR3 length: 14 amino acids. CDR3 sequence: CTSSLTGARTEAFF. The CDR3 coding sequence is TGTACCAGCAGTTTGACAGGGGCGAGGACTGAAGCTTTCTTT.

The sample holds many counts of this clonotype. This chain connects TRBV24-1 to TRBJ2-5; TRBD1 agrees at 9 bases. The J segment lost 4 bases and the V segment lost 4 bases, leaving 3 bases of the junction unmatched. Germline V gene sequence: CDR1 KGHDR, CDR2 SFDVKD. The CDR3 spans 14 residues. CDR3 coding DNA: TGTGCCACCAGTGACCCGACAGGGGGAGAGACCCAGTACTTC. It yields the protein CATSDPTGGETQYF.

This clonotype was found many times. The chain is built from TRBV12-3 or TRBV12-4 and TRBJ2-2; D is undetermined. The CDR3 covers 14 residues. V gave up 3 bases and J gave up 3 bases, with 8 bases separating them. This chain's CDR3 is CASSFYGDTGELFF. CDR3 bases: TGTGCCAGCAGTTTTTACGGAGACACCGGGGAGCTGTTTTTT.

Many counts were recorded for this clonotype. One end of the junction is discordant with germline, which a read error may explain. V gene TRBV11-2 combines with J gene TRBJ2-7; 8 positions agree with TRBD1. CDR3 size: 12 residues. The germline CDR1 and CDR2 sequences are SGHAT and FQNNGV. The CDR3 spells CAGSLGQGEQYF. CDR3 sequence (DNA): TGTGCCGGCAGCCTCGGACAGGGCGAGCAGTACTTC.

This clonotype came up a few times. The chain has TRBV7-9 and TRBJ1-6; D call uncertain. This CDR3 spans 14 amino acids. Germline assignment: CDR1 SEHNR and CDR2 FQNEAQ (reference sequence). Trimming shortened V by 5 bases and J by 9 bases, and 14 bases separated the two germline ends. CDR3 nucleotides: TGTGCCAGCAGCCTCTCCCAATCCCCTTCACCCCTCCACTTT. Its translation: CASSLSQSPSPLHF.

This chain joins TRBV28 and TRBJ1-1; 9 bases line up with TRBD1. This CDR3 spans 14 amino acids. Germline V lookup: CDR1 MDHEN, CDR2 SYDVKM. The ends lost 7 bases at V and 4 bases at J; junction bases unmatched: 7. CDR3 protein: CASTEGQGSTEAFF. CDR3 DNA: TGTGCCAGCACCGAGGGACAGGGTTCCACTGAAGCTTTCTTT.

This chain joins TRBV10-3 and TRBJ1-2; D not resolved. CDR1 and CDR2 (germline): ENHRY, SYGVKD. The V end lost 2 bases, the J end lost 5 bases, and 15 bases lay between the germline ends. The CDR3 is 15 residues long. CDR3 coding DNA: TGTGCCATCAGTGAGGCCCCGGATCTGGGTTATGGCTACACCTTC. Translating it yields CAISEAPDLGYGYTF.

This clonotype came up many times. This sequence joins TRBV13 and TRBJ2-1; D uncertain. CDR1 is PRHDT and CDR2 is FYEKMQ in the germline V gene (reference sequence). V lost 8 bases and J 2 bases, leaving 13 bases between the germline ends. This CDR3 has 14 residues. Here the CDR3 DNA reads TGTGCCAGCCCTGGTCGCGGCCCCTACAATGAGCAGTTCTTC. Protein sequence: CASPGRGPYNEQFF.

The sample holds a few counts of this clonotype. The rearrangement joins TRBV9 to TRBJ2-3; TRBD2 matches at 8 bases. After removal of 3 bases from V and 4 bases from J, the junction contained 4 bases not matched to a gene. The germline V gene encodes CDR1 SGDLS and CDR2 YYNGEE. The length of the CDR3 is 14 residues. The CDR3 DNA is TGTGCCAGCAGCGCGGGGGGGGCGGCAGATACGCAGTATTTT. Residues: CASSAGGAADTQYF.

At least ten counts were recorded for this clonotype. The V call is TRBV20-1, the J call TRBJ1-2; D gene ambiguous. V was trimmed by 6 bases and J by 3 bases, leaving 11 bases between them. CDR1 DFQATT and CDR2 SNEGSKA come from the germline V gene (reference sequence). The CDR3 loop spans 12 amino acids. CDR3 DNA sequence: TGCAGTGCCGCTCTTAGAGACTATGGCTACACCTTC. Protein: CSAALRDYGYTF.

Many counts were recorded for this clonotype. The rearrangement uses TRBV10-3 and TRBJ2-1, with D perhaps TRBD2 (6 bases). V lost 4 bases, J lost 7 bases, and 8 bases lay in between. CDR1 is ENHRY, CDR2 SYGVKD, per germline. This CDR3 spans 12 amino acids. The CDR3 nucleotides are TGTGCCATCAGTGTCCGGGGGAATGAGCAGTTCTTC. It codes for CAISVRGNEQFF.

This clonotype was seen at least ten times. The rearrangement links TRBV12-3 or TRBV12-4 to TRBJ2-7; 9 nucleotides align to TRBD2. There are 17 residues in the CDR3. J gave up 4 bases and V 6 bases, and 16 bases lay outside the gene matches. The CDR3 loop reads CASSLFDFSGRRYEQYF. The CDR3 DNA reads as TGTGCCAGCAGCCTTTTCGATTTTAGCGGGAGAAGATACGAGCAGTACTTC.

Note on this clonotype: A much larger clone differs by one base, so this may be a read error. The V call is TRBV7-9, the J call TRBJ1-5; D perhaps matches TRBD1 (5 bases). The length of the CDR3 is 13 residues. Germline V gene lookup returns CDR1 SEHNR and CDR2 FQNEAQ (reference sequence). In nucleotides, the CDR3 is TGTGCCAGCTCACCAGGGCTCAATCCGCCCCAGCATTTT. Translation gives CASSPGLNPPQHF.

This clonotype was found many times. The V gene is TRBV5-1, the J gene TRBJ2-3; D gene unclear. Trimming removed 4 bases at V and 2 bases at J, with 5 bases between. The CDR3 extends over 12 amino acids. From germline, CDR1 is SGHRS and CDR2 YFSETQ. The CDR3, as DNA: TGCGCCAGCAGCCTTACCACAGATACGCAGTATTTT. This sequence encodes CASSLTTDTQYF.

This clonotype was found many times. The chain uses TRBV9 and TRBJ2-6; D might be TRBD1 (5 bases). Looked up from germline, CDR1 is SGDLS and CDR2 is YYNGEE. The V gene lost 4 bases and the J gene lost 1 base, with 12 bases spanning the gap. The CDR3 has 16 residues. The CDR3 region is CASSPPGLSGANVLTF. The CDR3 DNA is TGTGCCAGCAGCCCACCAGGGTTGTCTGGGGCCAACGTCCTGACTTTC.